The 5 T cell receptor beta chains below come from one sample, sequenced in a study of T cell responses to AZD1222 COVID-19 vaccine. Produced via immunoSEQ multiplex PCR; TCRdb's table is partial and in-frame only. This table has over 120,000 clones, around 91% appearing once. The source material was peripheral blood, sampled on day 0 of AZD1222 vaccination. The receptors were sampled from an adult in good health.

This chain uses TRBV18 with TRBJ2-7; 7 nucleotides match TRBD1. With 3 bases clipped from V and 4 bases from J, the junction kept 3 bases outside the gene matches. This CDR3 is 13 amino acids long. Germline CDR1 KGHSH, CDR2 LQKENI. The CDR3 region is CASSPGRGYEQYF. The CDR3 bases are TGTGCCAGCTCACCGGGCAGGGGGTACGAGCAGTACTTC.

V and J are TRBV7-2 and TRBJ2-1; no clear D gene. V lost 5 bases, J lost 6 bases, and 11 bases lay in between. Germline V gives CDR1 SGHTA, CDR2 FQGNSA. The CDR3 has 13 residues. The CDR3 region is CASSPTLGNEQFF. CDR3 coding DNA: TGTGCCAGCAGCCCAACCTTGGGCAATGAGCAGTTCTTC.

The rearrangement links TRBV6-5 to TRBJ2-5, with TRBD1 identical over 9 bases. Germline V CDR1 and CDR2: MNHEY, SVGAGI. V dropped 2 bases and J dropped 6; count of bases not matched to a gene: 4. The CDR3 totals 14 residues. This CDR3 is CASSYPGQGKTQYF. The CDR3 coding sequence is TGTGCCAGCAGTTACCCGGGACAGGGAAAGACCCAGTACTTC.

The chain uses TRBV19 and TRBJ2-7; 7 nucleotides line up with TRBD1. Looked up from germline, CDR1 is LNHDA and CDR2 is SQIVND (reference sequence). This CDR3 has 13 amino acids. With V trimmed by 7 bases and J by 3 bases, 6 bases remained unmatched. This chain's CDR3 is CASKPNRGYEQYF. The CDR3 DNA reads as TGTGCCAGTAAGCCTAACAGGGGCTACGAGCAGTACTTC.

A note on this clone: The same CDR3 is also encoded by other DNA sequences in this sample. V gene TRBV7-3 combines with J gene TRBJ1-1; D call uncertain. CDR1 and CDR2 (germline): SGHTA, FQGTGA. The V and J ends lost 1 base and 7 bases respectively, with 10 bases between them. This CDR3 comprises 13 residues. The CDR3 is CASSLREGSEAFF. CDR3 nucleotides: TGTGCCAGCAGCTTAAGGGAAGGGAGTGAAGCTTTCTTT.